This T cell receptor beta chain comes out of a study of blood T cells in healthy people across ages. A second PCR of about 6 to 11 cycles used a sample-barcoded 5' primer and a J-beta primer mix. Researchers report that a template-switch adaptor with 12 random nucleotides tagged each cDNA molecule. TCRdb re-called the 5' RACE reads through MiXCR, storing one row per CDR3 protein. The sample carries roughly 1.6 million distinct CDR3 sequences, 30% to 35% recorded once. This clonotype turned up a few times. This CDR3 region has 14 residues. V was cut by 10 bases and J by 2 bases, with 18 bases left in between. Germline V gives CDR1 MNHEY, CDR2 SVGEGT.

The rearrangement uses TRBV6-2 or TRBV6-3 and TRBJ2-7; no clear D gene. The TCR originated in a woman aged 25 to 39 in good health. The sequenced material came from blood. This CDR3 reads CATAIGPSPYEQYF. As DNA, the CDR3 is TGTGCCACAGCCATAGGGCCCTCTCCCTACGAGCAGTACTTC.